A single sample gave rise to the 25 T cell receptor beta chains below, sequenced in a study of Graves' ophthalmopathy and Graves' hyperthyroidism. Beta-chain TCR CDR3 regions were amplified from RNA transcripts. HTBI primers primed a first-round RT-PCR, and a second-round multiplex PCR followed. Via MiXCR, TCRdb re-called the multiplex PCR reads, giving one row per CDR3 protein. The sample has about 14,000 distinct CDR3 sequences, 50% seen once. Input material: peripheral blood. The receptors were sampled from a woman between 25 and 40 years old with Graves' ophthalmopathy.

This CDR3 reads CASSITRVYEQYF. The DNA for the CDR3 is TGTGCCAGCAGCATAACTAGAGTGTACGAGCAGTACTTC. This chain connects TRBV7-2 to TRBJ2-7; possibly TRBD2 for D (5 bases). From germline, CDR1 is SGHTA and CDR2 FQGNSA. V dropped 5 bases and J dropped 4 bases, with 12 bases sitting between them. The CDR3 is 13 amino acids.

The V call is TRBV2, the J call TRBJ2-7; the match to TRBD2 covers 14 bases. The V segment lost 6 bases and the J segment 5 bases; nucleotides outside the gene matches: 3. Per the germline V gene, CDR1 is SNHLY and CDR2 is FYNNEI. This CDR3 has 14 amino acids. As DNA, the CDR3 is TGTGCCAGCAGGTCGACTAGCGGGAGGGACGAGCAGTACGTC. As protein: CASRSTSGRDEQYV.

This clonotype is labeled as medium-sized. This chain connects TRBV11-2 to TRBJ2-1; TRBD2 matches at 8 bases. This CDR3 has 14 residues. V was pared by 1 base and J by 8 bases, with 4 bases of the junction left unmatched. Germline lookup yields CDR1 SGHAT and CDR2 FQNNGV. CDR3 in amino acids: CASSLGPGGDEQFF. The CDR3 DNA follows: TGTGCCAGCAGCTTAGGCCCGGGAGGGGATGAGCAGTTCTTC. Full variable domain (missing parts from reference TRBV11-2 and TRBJ2-1): EAGVAQSPRYKIIEKRQSVAFWCNPISGHATLYWYQQILGQGPKLLIQFQNNGVVDDSQLPKDRFSAERLKGVDSTLKIQPAKLEDSAVYLCASSLGPGGDEQFFGPGTRLTVL.

This clonotype was seen at least ten times. The rearrangement links TRBV5-8 to TRBJ1-5; D is undetermined. The CDR3 extends over 13 amino acids. Germline values: CDR1 SGHTS, CDR2 YDEGEE. The V end was cut by 0 bases, the J end by 4 bases, with 5 bases between. CDR3 protein: CASSLGINQPQHF. The DNA of the CDR3 is TGTGCCAGCAGCTTGGGTATTAATCAGCCCCAGCATTTT. The full variable domain, completed using reference TRBV5-8 and TRBJ1-5, is EAGVTQSPTHLIKTRGQQATLRCSPISGHTSVYWYQQALGLGLQFLLWYDEGEERNRGNFPPRFSGRQFPNYSSELNVNALELEDSALYLCASSLGINQPQHFGDGTRLSIL.

CDR3 sequence: CAISLGRVSNEQYV. CDR3 DNA: TGTGCCATCAGTCTCGGGAGGGTCTCTAACGAGCAGTACGTC. V usage is TRBV10-3 and J usage is TRBJ2-7; TRBD2 agrees at 8 bases. The CDR3 runs 14 residues. V shed 5 bases, J shed 5 bases, and the junction held 8 bases outside the gene matches. CDR1 is ENHRY and CDR2 is SYGVKD in the germline V gene.

In its sample, this clonotype was seen a few times. The chain couples TRBV20-1 to TRBJ1-1, with TRBD1 identical over 7 bases. Germline V lookup: CDR1 DFQATT, CDR2 SNEGSKA (reference sequence). The CDR3 covers 15 residues. Trimming took 5 bases from V and 0 from J; bases not matched to a gene: 9. The chain's CDR3 is CSAAAPRGLNTEAFF. For the CDR3, the DNA is TGCAGTGCTGCCGCCCCCAGGGGGTTGAACACTGAAGCTTTCTTT.

The rearrangement uses TRBV9 and TRBJ2-1, with 11 nucleotides matching TRBD2. V shed 4 bases, J shed 4 bases, and the junction held 4 bases outside the gene matches. The CDR3 is made up of 15 amino acids. CDR1 is SGDLS and CDR2 is YYNGEE in the germline V gene. The CDR3 region is CASSTGTSGYNEQFF. DNA of the CDR3: TGTGCCAGCAGCACCGGGACTAGCGGTTACAATGAGCAGTTCTTC. Filled out from reference TRBV9 and TRBJ2-1, the complete variable domain reads DSGVTQTPKHLITATGQRVTLRCSPRSGDLSVYWYQQSLDQGLQFLIQYYNGEERAKGNILERFSAQQFPDLHSELNLSSLELGDSALYFCASSTGTSGYNEQFFGPGTRLTVL.

The rearrangement joins TRBV20-1 to TRBJ1-3, with D possibly being TRBD1 (6 bases). The V gene lost 3 bases and the J gene lost 7 bases, with 16 bases spanning the gap. CDR3 length: 14 amino acids. Per germline, CDR1 DFQATT and CDR2 SNEGSKA (reference sequence). The CDR3 here is CSARTGPVVNTIYF. The CDR3, as DNA: TGCAGTGCTAGGACAGGTCCTGTAGTTAACACCATATATTTT.

This clonotype was seen just once. The chain uses TRBV10-1 and TRBJ1-6; D is uncertain. V was shortened by 11 bases and J by 8 bases, with 16 bases between the two germline ends. The CDR3 loop spans 13 amino acids. The germline CDR1 and CDR2 sequences are WNHNN and SYGVQD (reference sequence). In DNA form, the CDR3 reads TGCGCCCCCCCCCAGGCAGCTCATTCACCCCTCCACTTT. Its protein product is CAPPQAAHSPLHF.

Comments on this clonotype: The junction departs from germline at one end; a sequencing error may be responsible. The V call is TRBV20-1, the J call TRBJ2-7; 14 bases match TRBD2. CDR1 and CDR2 (germline): DFQATT, SNEGSKA (reference sequence). The CDR3 runs 15 residues. CDR3 protein: CSARTGLAGEGERYF. The CDR3 DNA reads TGCAGTGCTAGAACGGGACTAGCGGGAGAGGGCGAGCGGTACTTC.

Notes on this clonotype: The conserved phenylalanine or tryptophan is not found at the CDR3 terminus, so this likely reflects a read error. The chain is built from TRBV20-1 and TRBJ2-5; 10 bases align to TRBD2. CDR1 DFQATT and CDR2 SNEGSKA come from the germline V gene (reference sequence). The CDR3 length is 15 residues. V shed 0 bases, J shed 5 bases, and the junction held 6 bases outside the gene matches. CDR3 in DNA: TGCAGTGCTAGAGACCCTAGCGGGAGCATGGAGACCCAGTACTGC. It specifies CSARDPSGSMETQYC.

This clonotype occurred once. A read error is possible here, since a much larger clone lies one base away. This is likely a read error, given that the CDR3 carries no conserved phenylalanine or tryptophan at its end. The chain recombines TRBV7-2 with TRBJ2-5; D is perhaps TRBD1 or TRBD2 (6 bases each). The V gene lost 3 bases and the J gene lost 9 bases, with 20 bases spanning the gap. This CDR3 has 15 residues. Germline assignment: CDR1 SGHTA and CDR2 FQGNSA. The CDR3 here is CASSFDGGHERSQYS. For the CDR3, the DNA is TGTGCCAGCAGCTTTGATGGGGGGCACGAGCGGTCCCAGTACTCC.

The chain links TRBV29-1 to TRBJ1-2; D is unresolved. Germline assignment: CDR1 SQVTM and CDR2 ANQGSEA. The CDR3 extends over 11 amino acids. Trimming shortened V by 7 bases and J by 1 base, and 7 bases separated the two germline ends. The DNA for the CDR3 is TGCAGCGGGGAGCTTAACTATGGCTACACCTTC. Protein sequence: CSGELNYGYTF.

This clonotype was seen a few times. V and J are TRBV2 and TRBJ2-5, with unresolved D. Per germline, CDR1 SNHLY and CDR2 FYNNEI. The length of the CDR3 is 13 residues. The V gene lost 9 bases and the J gene lost 2 bases, with 13 bases spanning the gap. CDR3 protein: CASYRGGQETQYF. The CDR3 DNA is TGTGCCAGTTACCGCGGCGGACAAGAGACCCAGTACTTC.

Comment on this clonotype: This may arise from a read error, as a much more abundant clone is one base away. The rearrangement joins TRBV20-1 to TRBJ2-3, with TRBD2 identical over 12 bases. Germline lookup yields CDR1 DFQATT and CDR2 SNEGSKA (reference sequence). CDR3 length equals 15 residues. The CDR3 region is CSATTSGRGADAQYF. CDR3 nucleotide sequence: TGCAGTGCAACGACTAGCGGGAGAGGCGCAGATGCGCAGTATTTT.

This clonotype came up a few times. The germline gene is not matched at one end of the junction; a read error may be the cause. The chain combines TRBV4-1 with TRBJ2-7; no clear D gene. In germline, CDR1 is MGHRA, CDR2 YSYEKL. The CDR3 runs 14 residues. The CDR3 sequence: CASSQVQLSNEQYF. CDR3 nucleotide sequence: TGCGCCAGCAGCCAAGTACAGCTCTCCAACGAGCAGTACTTC.

For this clonotype: It may be a read error: a sequence one base away is much more abundant. V gene TRBV7-2 combines with J gene TRBJ1-2; maybe TRBD1 (5 bases). The CDR3 loop spans 13 amino acids. Germline CDR1 SGHTA, CDR2 FQGNSA. CDR3 nucleotide sequence: TGTGCCAGCAGCTTAAGGGCAGGGCGAGGCTACGCCTTC. Its translation is CASSLRAGRGYAF.

The chain has TRBV4-1 and TRBJ2-3; 7 bases match TRBD2. Losses at the gene ends were 0 bases for V and 0 bases for J; bases not matched to a gene: 6. This CDR3 region has 17 residues. CDR1 and CDR2 (germline): MGHRA, YSYEKL. The CDR3 here is CASSQDPSGFSTDTQYF. For the CDR3, the DNA is TGCGCCAGCAGCCAAGATCCTAGCGGATTTAGCACAGATACGCAGTATTTT.

About this clonotype itself: A much bigger clone sits one base away, suggesting this may be a read error. V gene TRBV19 combines with J gene TRBJ1-3; D gene uncertain. The CDR3 sequence is 15 residues long. The germline CDR1 and CDR2 sequences are LNHDA and SQIVND (reference sequence). This CDR3 is CASSKDGMVGSTIYF. Written as DNA, the CDR3 is TGTGCCAGTAGCAAGGACGGGATGGTAGGAAGCACCATATATTTT.

This clonotype was seen just once. The rearrangement joins TRBV20-1 to TRBJ2-7; no clear D. Germline lookup yields CDR1 DFQATT and CDR2 SNEGSKA (reference sequence). Trimming cost V 0 bases and J 6 bases, with 9 bases left between them. This CDR3 is 12 amino acids long. CDR3 bases: TGCAGTGCTAGAGATATGGCGCTCGAGCAGTACTTC. Its translation: CSARDMALEQYF.

This clonotype was counted only a few times. This rearrangement joins TRBV6-4 to TRBJ2-2; TRBD2 aligns across 7 bases. V shed 6 bases, J shed 6 bases, and the junction held 10 bases outside the gene matches. This CDR3 contains 15 residues. Germline V gene data show CDR1 as MRHNA and CDR2 as SNTAGT. The CDR3 sequence: CASSPGLVGAGELFF. CDR3 in DNA: TGTGCCAGCAGCCCAGGACTAGTCGGGGCCGGGGAGCTGTTTTTT.

This rearrangement joins TRBV9 to TRBJ1-3; perhaps TRBD1 as D (5 bases). The CDR3 sequence is 16 residues long. The V gene lost 0 bases and the J gene lost 0 bases, with 10 bases spanning the gap. Germline CDR1 reads SGDLS; CDR2 reads YYNGEE. CDR3 sequence (DNA): TGTGCCAGCAGCGTAGAAGGGGCACTCTCTGGAAACACCATATATTTT. Encoded protein: CASSVEGALSGNTIYF.

The chain couples TRBV5-1 to TRBJ1-3; no definite D call. The V gene's germline CDR1 is SGHRS and CDR2 YFSETQ. V was shortened by 0 bases and J by 2 bases, with 6 bases between the two germline ends. The CDR3 spans 14 residues. CDR3 amino acids: CASSLGVPGNTIYF. CDR3 bases: TGCGCCAGCAGCTTGGGAGTGCCTGGAAACACCATATATTTT.

As to this clonotype: An end of the junction does not agree with germline; a read error may underlie this. The chain has TRBV24-1 and TRBJ1-2; unclear D gene. From germline, CDR1 is KGHDR and CDR2 SFDVKD. This CDR3 is built from 15 residues. CDR3 loop: CAASDAGRSNYGYTF. CDR3 nucleotide sequence: TGTGCCGCCAGTGACGCCGGGAGGTCTAACTACGGCTACACCTTC.

J is TRBJ2-2 and V is TRBV6-4; D may be TRBD1 (6 bases). The CDR3 totals 14 residues. V lost 5 bases and J 3 bases, leaving 10 bases between the germline ends. Per the germline V gene, CDR1 is MRHNA and CDR2 is SNTAGT. CDR3 sequence: CASSHRADTGELFF. CDR3 nucleotide sequence: TGTGCCAGCAGTCACAGGGCCGACACCGGGGAGCTGTTTTTT.